These 27 T cell receptor beta chains were sequenced from one sample in a study of T cell responses to AZD1222 COVID-19 vaccine. Sequencing was performed with immunoSEQ multiplex PCR; in TCRdb, only in-frame clones are kept and a portion is missing. The sample holds some 150,000 clones, approximately 90% seen once. Sequences were derived from peripheral blood, sampled on day 0 of MenACWY control vaccination. These receptor sequences come from an adult in good health.

The chain is built from TRBV14 and TRBJ1-6; TRBD1 might be the D (5 bases). Trimming took 0 bases from V and 6 from J, leaving 9 bases between them. The germline gives CDR1 SGHDN, CDR2 FVKESK. The CDR3 has 15 amino acids. The CDR3 DNA sequence: TGTGCCAGCAGCCAAGAGCAGGGAGGTAATTCACCCCTCCACTTT. Its protein is CASSQEQGGNSPLHF. Full variable domain (remainder filled in from reference TRBV14 and TRBJ1-6): EAGVTQFPSHSVIEKGQTVTLRCDPISGHDNLYWYRRVMGKEIKFLLHFVKESKQDESGMPNNRFLAERTGGTYSTLKVQPAELEDSGVYFCASSQEQGGNSPLHFGNGTRLTVT.

J is TRBJ1-1 and V is TRBV30, with D unclear. Trimming cost V 7 bases and J 0 bases, with 9 bases left between them. The germline gives CDR1 GTSNPN, CDR2 SVGIG (reference sequence). The CDR3 has 12 residues. The CDR3 protein is CASRTVNTEAFF. CDR3 sequence (DNA): TGTGCCTCTCGGACGGTGAACACTGAAGCTTTCTTT.

The V gene is TRBV2, the J gene TRBJ1-2; D is uncertain. CDR1 SNHLY and CDR2 FYNNEI come from the germline V gene. Trimming stripped 5 bases from V and 2 bases from J, with 12 bases between. There are 14 residues in the CDR3. CDR3 coding DNA: TGTGCCAGCAGTCAAAGCCAGTCCAACTATGGCTACACCTTC. Translation: CASSQSQSNYGYTF.

The chain links TRBV3-1 (or the pseudogene TRBV3-2) to TRBJ2-7; D is uncertain. This CDR3 has 13 residues. Germline V gene data show CDR1 as LGHDT and CDR2 as YNNKEL (reference sequence). Trimming removed 0 bases at V and 6 bases at J, with 9 bases between. The CDR3 here is CASSQELRSEQYF. In nucleotides, the CDR3 is TGTGCCAGCAGCCAAGAGTTGCGGTCCGAGCAGTACTTC.

This clone was counted once. The rearrangement uses TRBV5-5 and TRBJ1-1, with 8 bases that match TRBD1. The CDR3 is 15 residues long. V was pared by 7 bases and J by 5 bases, with 13 bases of the junction left unmatched. CDR1 is SGHKS, CDR2 YYEKEE, per germline (reference sequence). CDR3 region: CASGGQGIQGTEAFF. CDR3 coding DNA: TGTGCCAGCGGCGGACAGGGAATTCAGGGAACTGAAGCTTTCTTT.

This chain uses TRBV11-2 with TRBJ1-3; a possible D gene is TRBD1 (5 bases). The ends were cut back, 1 base at V and 0 bases at J, with 7 bases in the middle. CDR3 length equals 15 residues. CDR1 is SGHAT and CDR2 is FQNNGV in the germline V gene. CDR3 amino acids: CASSLAGPSGNTIYF. The CDR3 nucleotides are TGTGCCAGCAGCTTAGCGGGACCCTCTGGAAACACCATATATTTT.

This chain connects TRBV5-1 to TRBJ2-5; 8 nucleotides align to TRBD1. The CDR3 has 16 residues. Trimming at V came to 2 bases and at J to 0 bases, leaving 6 bases not matched to a gene. The germline V gene encodes CDR1 SGHRS and CDR2 YFSETQ. The CDR3 DNA reads TGCGCCAGCAGCTTCCCCCCGACAGGGGACCAAGAGACCCAGTACTTC. Its translation: CASSFPPTGDQETQYF.

This clone was seen once. The chain recombines TRBV2 with TRBJ2-3; 8 bases line up with TRBD1. Trimming removed 7 bases from V and 7 bases from J; junction bases left unmatched: 10. Germline V gene lookup returns CDR1 SNHLY and CDR2 FYNNEI. This CDR3 is built from 14 residues. CDR3 sequence (DNA): TGTGCCAGCACCGCGGAACAGGGGGAACATACGCAGTATTTT. This encodes CASTAEQGEHTQYF.

In its sample, this clone was seen once. The chain joins TRBV9 to TRBJ1-1; 7 bases match TRBD1. J lost 6 bases, V lost 4 bases, and 0 bases had no gene match. Germline CDR1 reads SGDLS; CDR2 reads YYNGEE. The length of the CDR3 is 11 residues. The CDR3 coding sequence is TGTGCCAGCAGCACAGGGGCTGAAGCTTTCTTT. This sequence encodes CASSTGAEAFF.

The rearrangement links TRBV18 to TRBJ1-5; 11 bases agree with TRBD1. Trimming removed 6 bases from V and 6 bases from J; junction bases left unmatched: 16. The CDR3 spans 18 residues. Germline V CDR1 and CDR2: KGHSH, LQKENI. The CDR3 loop is CASSPPPFGQGALQPQHF. The CDR3 nucleotides are TGTGCCAGCTCTCCCCCGCCTTTTGGACAGGGGGCACTTCAGCCCCAGCATTTT.

The chain recombines TRBV9 with TRBJ2-5; 9 positions agree with TRBD2. The trim removed 3 bases at V and 11 bases at J, leaving 17 bases unmatched. Per the germline V gene, CDR1 is SGDLS and CDR2 is YYNGEE. The CDR3 loop spans 16 amino acids. CDR3 coding DNA: TGTGCCAGCAGCGCGGGCACTAGCGGGCCCCCTTCGGCACAGTACTTC. It specifies CASSAGTSGPPSAQYF. Full variable domain (missing parts from reference TRBV9 and TRBJ2-5): DSGVTQTPKHLITATGQRVTLRCSPRSGDLSVYWYQQSLDQGLQFLIQYYNGEERAKGNILERFSAQQFPDLHSELNLSSLELGDSALYFCASSAGTSGPPSAQYFGPGTRLLVL.

This clone appeared a single time. V and J are TRBV19 and TRBJ1-2; a weak D match, TRBD1 (5 bases). CDR3 length: 14 amino acids. Germline V lookup: CDR1 LNHDA, CDR2 SQIVND (reference sequence). Trimming pared 1 base from V and 5 bases from J, leaving 11 bases between. This CDR3 is CASSIATDPYGYTF. The CDR3 region has the DNA TGTGCCAGTAGTATAGCGACAGACCCTTATGGCTACACCTTC.

The chain carries TRBV18 and TRBJ2-7, with D maybe TRBD2 (5 bases). The CDR3 covers 12 residues. Trimming removed 3 bases from V and 6 bases from J, with 9 bases in between. Germline CDR1 KGHSH, CDR2 LQKENI. The CDR3 nucleotides are TGTGCCAGCTCACCGCTCCGGGGCGAGCAGTACTTC. Its translation: CASSPLRGEQYF.

The chain is built from TRBV10-3 and TRBJ1-1; 7 bases are a match to TRBD1. The CDR3 contains 15 residues. The V gene's germline CDR1 is ENHRY and CDR2 SYGVKD. Trimming removed 6 bases from V and 3 bases from J; junction bases left unmatched: 10. The CDR3: CAIRSSQGQHTEAFF. The CDR3 DNA reads TGTGCCATCAGAAGTAGCCAGGGACAGCACACTGAAGCTTTCTTT.

The chain uses TRBV19 and TRBJ1-1; D gene unclear. The germline gives CDR1 LNHDA, CDR2 SQIVND (reference sequence). V shed 5 bases and J shed 0 bases, with 16 bases lying between them. The length of the CDR3 is 16 residues. Written as DNA, the CDR3 is TGTGCCAGTAGTCTCAACACGAGGGTCCTGAACACTGAAGCTTTCTTT. Protein product: CASSLNTRVLNTEAFF.

This chain connects TRBV7-3 to TRBJ1-1; D call uncertain. This CDR3 comprises 13 residues. Germline V lookup: CDR1 SGHTA, CDR2 FQGTGA. The V end lost 4 bases, the J end lost 8 bases, and 14 bases lay between the germline ends. CDR3 nucleotides: TGTGCCAGCAGCTCCGTCGTGCGGGAGGAAGCTTTCTTT. Amino acid sequence: CASSSVVREEAFF.

This chain joins TRBV10-3 and TRBJ1-6; 8 bases fit TRBD1. V lost 5 bases, J lost 10 bases, and 10 bases stayed unmatched. Germline CDR1 is ENHRY and CDR2 is SYGVKD. This CDR3 contains 15 residues. This chain's CDR3 is CAISLDRAEHSPLHF. The CDR3 DNA sequence: TGTGCCATCAGTTTGGACAGGGCTGAGCACTCACCCCTCCACTTT.

V gene TRBV28 combines with J gene TRBJ2-1, with TRBD2 identical over 12 bases. V shed 7 bases, J shed 2 bases, and the junction held 3 bases outside the gene matches. The CDR3 loop spans 15 amino acids. The germline gives CDR1 MDHEN, CDR2 SYDVKM. CDR3 nucleotides: TGTGCCAGCACCAGGACTAGCGGGGCCTACAATGAGCAGTTCTTC. Amino acid sequence: CASTRTSGAYNEQFF.

This clone showed up just once. The chain couples TRBV19 to TRBJ2-5; TRBD1 agrees at 8 bases. The CDR3 spans 16 residues. Germline trimming cut 3 bases from V and 5 bases from J; bases unmatched to any gene: 11. Germline lookup yields CDR1 LNHDA and CDR2 SQIVND (reference sequence). CDR3 in amino acids: CASSMYGRGQGETQYF. DNA for the CDR3: TGTGCCAGTAGTATGTACGGCAGGGGGCAAGGGGAGACCCAGTACTTC.

The V call is TRBV28, the J call TRBJ1-1; 8 nucleotides align to TRBD1. CDR1 and CDR2 (germline): MDHEN, SYDVKM. The J segment lost 4 bases and the V segment lost 6 bases, leaving 7 bases of the junction unmatched. CDR3 length equals 14 residues. CDR3 nucleotides: TGTGCCAGCAGGATTGGACAGGGCGGCACTGAAGCTTTCTTT. Protein sequence: CASRIGQGGTEAFF.

Notes on this clone: The sample holds other DNA sequences that translate to the same CDR3. The chain carries TRBV15 and TRBJ2-7; no clear D gene. Per the germline V gene, CDR1 is LNHNV and CDR2 is YYDKDF (reference sequence). The length of the CDR3 is 12 residues. V dropped 0 bases and J dropped 4 bases, with 4 bases sitting between them. The CDR3 loop reads CATSRDPYEQYF. CDR3 bases: TGTGCCACCAGCAGAGATCCGTACGAGCAGTACTTC.

The chain uses TRBV15 and TRBJ2-1, with D possibly TRBD2 on 6 matching bases. The CDR3 consists of 13 residues. The germline V gene encodes CDR1 LNHNV and CDR2 YYDKDF (reference sequence). V lost 0 bases and J 8 bases, leaving 8 bases between the germline ends. CDR3 nucleotide sequence: TGTGCCACCAGCAGAGATTGGGGGGATGAGCAGTTCTTC. This translates into CATSRDWGDEQFF.

V gene TRBV6-5 combines with J gene TRBJ1-1; the match to TRBD1 covers 8 bases. Germline CDR1 is MNHEY and CDR2 is SVGAGI. CDR3 length: 15 amino acids. The V gene end was trimmed by 5 bases and the J gene end by 1 base; junction bases not matched to a gene: 6. For the CDR3, the DNA is TGTGCCAGCAGTCCTGTACAGGGGGGGAACACTGAAGCTTTCTTT. Its translation is CASSPVQGGNTEAFF.

J is TRBJ2-1 and V is TRBV7-5; the table assigns TRBD1, which was not confirmed against the DNA. TRBV7-5 is flagged as a pseudogene. This CDR3 has 15 residues. The CDR3 loop reads CARSLEQGKIYEQFF. In DNA form, the CDR3 reads TGTGCCAGAAGCTTAGAACAGGGGAAAATCTATGAGCAGTTCTTC.

The chain couples TRBV19 to TRBJ1-1, with no clear D. Germline V gene sequence: CDR1 LNHDA, CDR2 SQIVND (reference sequence). Trimming took off 5 bases at V and 0 bases at J, with 10 bases between the two ends. This CDR3 region has 14 residues. For the CDR3, the DNA is TGTGCCAGTAGTGTTGGGAAAGTGAACACTGAAGCTTTCTTT. Residues: CASSVGKVNTEAFF.

The rearrangement uses TRBV28 and TRBJ2-7; a possible D gene is TRBD2 (5 bases). This CDR3 contains 16 residues. V lost 6 bases, J lost 0 bases, and 18 bases lay in between. Looked up from germline, CDR1 is MDHEN and CDR2 is SYDVKM. The CDR3 here is CASRSPGSWASYEQYF. Written as DNA, the CDR3 is TGTGCCAGCAGGAGCCCGGGGTCCTGGGCCTCCTACGAGCAGTACTTC.

The chain employs TRBV21-1 and TRBJ1-5; the DNA was not compared with TRBD1, the D call given in the table. TRBV21-1 is described as a pseudogene. This CDR3 is 20 amino acids long. The CDR3 spells CASSKGWQGERVERDQPQHF. The CDR3 DNA reads as TGTGCCAGCAGCAAAGGGTGGCAGGGTGAGAGAGTAGAACGGGATCAGCCCCAGCATTTT.